Below are 11 T cell receptor beta chains sequenced from a single sample in a study of shared clonotypes between healthy human individuals. Using immunoSEQ multiplex PCR, the repertoire was profiled, and TCRdb retains in-frame clones only, with some absent. The profile shows approximately 1,500,000 clones, about 98% of them singletons. Sequencing used naive CD4+ T cells sorted from blood. Subset meaning: CD45RA+ positively selected. These receptors all come from a man aged 25 to 40 in good health.

The gene calls are TRBV7-6 and TRBJ2-1, with TRBD1 as a possible D gene (6 bases). The V gene's germline CDR1 is SGHVS and CDR2 FNYEAQ. The CDR3 runs 19 residues. Trimming took 1 base from V and 0 from J, leaving 19 bases between them. DNA of the CDR3: TGTGCCAGCAGCTTAGAAGGGTTTTACAGGGCCAACTCCTACAATGAGCAGTTCTTC. This encodes CASSLEGFYRANSYNEQFF.

The V and J genes are TRBV6-6 and TRBJ2-5; D remains unclear. The CDR3 length is 15 residues. Germline V CDR1 and CDR2: MNHNY, SVGAGI (reference sequence). Trimming left V 7 bases short and J 1 base short, with 16 bases between. The DNA of the CDR3 is TGTGCCAGCAAAGGGCCATCCACAACCCAAGAGACCCAGTACTTC. Residues: CASKGPSTTQETQYF.

This chain links TRBV6-1 with TRBJ2-2; the match to TRBD1 covers 7 bases. V gave up 6 bases and J gave up 5 bases; unmatched junction bases: 6. Germline CDR1 MNHNS, CDR2 SASEGT. The CDR3 contains 14 residues. CDR3 in amino acids: CASRVEGATGELFF. The CDR3 coding sequence is TGTGCCAGCAGGGTAGAGGGGGCGACCGGGGAGCTGTTTTTT.

The chain employs TRBV5-1 and TRBJ2-7; TRBD2 aligns across 7 bases. The germline gives CDR1 SGHRS, CDR2 YFSETQ. Unmatched junction bases numbered 12, after V lost 3 bases and J lost 6 bases. The CDR3 runs to 15 residues. CDR3 residues: CASSSNGEGLGEQYF. The CDR3 nucleotides are TGCGCCAGCAGCTCCAACGGGGAGGGTCTCGGCGAGCAGTACTTC.

The genes are TRBV19 and TRBJ2-7; either TRBD1 or TRBD2 may fit D (6 bases each). The CDR3 length is 16 residues. Germline V gene sequence: CDR1 LNHDA, CDR2 SQIVND (reference sequence). The V gene lost 2 bases and the J gene lost 0 bases, with 14 bases spanning the gap. The CDR3 nucleotides read TGTGCCAGTAGTATATCGGGGGCGGGAAGCTCCTACGAGCAGTACTTC. It translates to CASSISGAGSSYEQYF.

The J gene is TRBJ2-3, the V gene TRBV6-1, with no clear D. The CDR3 extends over 17 amino acids. V was cut by 2 bases and J by 2 bases, with 17 bases left in between. The germline CDR1 and CDR2 sequences are MNHNS and SASEGT. The CDR3 reads CASSEIGYNSNTDTQYF. For the CDR3, the DNA is TGTGCCAGCAGTGAAATCGGATACAACAGTAACACAGATACGCAGTATTTT.

The chain joins TRBV27 to TRBJ2-2; 8 bases line up with TRBD1. The ends lost 0 bases at V and 8 bases at J; junction bases unmatched: 5. This CDR3 is built from 15 residues. CDR1 MNHEY and CDR2 SMNVEV come from the germline V gene (reference sequence). The CDR3 DNA is TGTGCCAGCAGTTTATCTGGGACAGGTCTGGGGGAGCTGTTTTTT. This codes for CASSLSGTGLGELFF.

The V and J genes are TRBV10-1 and TRBJ2-7, with 8 nucleotides matching TRBD1. CDR3 length: 13 amino acids. V lost 1 base, J lost 5 bases, and 1 base stayed unmatched. CDR1 and CDR2 from the germline V gene are WNHNN and SYGVQD (reference sequence). The CDR3 loop reads CASSEYRGNEQYF. In DNA, the CDR3 is TGCGCCAGCAGTGAGTACAGGGGGAACGAGCAGTACTTC.

The chain uses TRBV5-6 and TRBJ1-1; unclear D gene. V lost 0 bases, J lost 1 base, and 10 bases lay in between. The CDR3 consists of 15 residues. Germline V CDR1 and CDR2: SGHDT, YYEEEE. The CDR3 DNA reads as TGTGCCAGCAGCTTGGAGGGTAGGGAGAACACTGAAGCTTTCTTT. The encoded protein is CASSLEGRENTEAFF.

As to this clone: Other nucleotide sequences from this sample produce the same CDR3. The chain links TRBV10-3 to TRBJ2-7; TRBD1 aligns across 7 bases. The trim removed 4 bases at V and 3 bases at J, leaving 0 bases unmatched. Germline V lookup: CDR1 ENHRY, CDR2 SYGVKD. This CDR3 has 12 amino acids. CDR3 DNA sequence: TGTGCCATCAGTGGGGACAGCTACGAGCAGTACTTC. As protein: CAISGDSYEQYF.

The chain recombines TRBV5-6 with TRBJ2-6; possibly TRBD1 for D (5 bases). Germline V lookup: CDR1 SGHDT, CDR2 YYEEEE. CDR3 length: 18 amino acids. With 0 bases removed from V and 1 base from J, the gap between germline ends came to 14 bases. The chain's CDR3 is CASSLVRAGPSGANVLTF. The CDR3 region has the DNA TGTGCCAGCAGCTTGGTTCGGGCAGGGCCATCTGGGGCCAACGTCCTGACTTTC. Full variable domain (outside the CDR3, taken from reference TRBV5-6 and TRBJ2-6): DAGVTQSPTHLIKTRGQQVTLRCSPKSGHDTVSWYQQALGQGPQFIFQYYEEEERQRGNFPDRFSGHQFPNYSSELNVNALLLGDSALYLCASSLVRAGPSGANVLTFGAGSRLTVL.